Presented here are 17 T cell receptor beta chains from one specimen sequenced in a study of early T cells in non-severe SARS-CoV-2 infection. MiXCR was run by TCRdb on the 5' RACE reads, yielding one entry per CDR3 protein. The sample lists more than 90,000 distinct CDR3 sequences; 11% were seen once. Sequences were obtained from whole blood. The receptors here all came from an adult who was a healthcare worker with PCR-confirmed SARS-CoV-2 infection or an uninfected control (not recorded which).

This clonotype was found many times. This chain uses TRBV6-6 with TRBJ1-2; D may be TRBD1 (6 bases). The V and J ends lost 11 bases and 4 bases respectively, with 14 bases between them. The germline gives CDR1 MNHNY, CDR2 SVGAGI (reference sequence). The CDR3 contains 12 residues. CDR3 bases: TGTGCCGGGTACAGGGCTGGCTATGGCTACACCTTC. Its protein product is CAGYRAGYGYTF.

This clonotype has ten or more counts. The V call is TRBV29-1, the J call TRBJ1-2; no clear D. This CDR3 region has 11 residues. The V and J ends lost 6 bases and 4 bases respectively, with 9 bases between them. Looked up from germline, CDR1 is SQVTM and CDR2 is ANQGSEA. Written as DNA, the CDR3 is TGCAGCGTGGTGGCTGTCTATGGCTACACCTTC. Protein sequence: CSVVAVYGYTF. The whole variable domain, filled in from reference TRBV29-1 and TRBJ1-2, reads SAVISQKPSRDICQRGTSLTIQCQVDSQVTMMFWYRQQPGQSLTLIATANQGSEATYESGFVIDKFPISRPNLTFSTLTVSNMSPEDSSIYLCSVVAVYGYTFGSGTRLTVV.

This clonotype was counted many times. The DNA of the CDR3 is TGTGCCAGGCGAGAGCTTAGCAATCAGCCCCAGCATTTT. Protein: CARRELSNQPQHF. V is TRBV19 and J is TRBJ1-5; D ambiguous. CDR1 and CDR2 from the germline V gene are LNHDA and SQIVND (reference sequence). The CDR3 length is 13 residues. V was shortened by 9 bases and J by 0 bases, with 9 bases between the two germline ends.

The V call is TRBV6-6, the J call TRBJ2-3; 13 nucleotides align to TRBD2. Germline V CDR1 and CDR2: MNHNY, SVGAGI (reference sequence). The CDR3 is 15 amino acids. The trim removed 2 bases at V and 6 bases at J, leaving 2 bases unmatched. In DNA form, the CDR3 reads TGTGCCAGCAGTTACACGACTAGCGGGAGGGATACGCAGTATTTT. Its protein product is CASSYTTSGRDTQYF.

This clonotype was seen more than once but under ten times. J is TRBJ1-5 and V is TRBV4-1; the match to TRBD1 covers 8 bases. The CDR3 consists of 15 residues. Germline V gives CDR1 MGHRA, CDR2 YSYEKL. The ends lost 1 base at V and 2 bases at J; junction bases unmatched: 1. CDR3 in amino acids: CASSQAGQGNQPQHF. The CDR3 coding sequence is TGCGCCAGCAGCCAAGCGGGACAGGGCAATCAGCCCCAGCATTTT.

This clonotype was seen more than once but under ten times. The chain joins TRBV6-1 to TRBJ1-4; D call uncertain. The CDR3 is 15 amino acids. Trimming removed 6 bases from V and 7 bases from J, with 18 bases in between. CDR1 and CDR2 (germline): MNHNS, SASEGT. The CDR3 protein is CASSPLKVVGEKLFF. The CDR3 nucleotides read TGTGCCAGCAGCCCGTTAAAGGTGGTAGGTGAAAAACTGTTTTTT.

This chain uses TRBV27 with TRBJ2-2; D is undetermined. V lost 3 bases and J 7 bases, leaving 3 bases between the germline ends. Germline V lookup: CDR1 MNHEY, CDR2 SMNVEV (reference sequence). This CDR3 region has 11 residues. This CDR3 reads CASSFSGELFF. In DNA form, the CDR3 reads TGTGCCAGCAGTTTTAGCGGGGAGCTGTTTTTT.

This clonotype was picked up many times. The genes are TRBV29-1 and TRBJ2-5, with D unclear. Between the trimmed V and J ends, which lost 7 bases and 1 base, there was a span of 10 bases. The CDR3 covers 12 residues. Germline V gene data show CDR1 as SQVTM and CDR2 as ANQGSEA. In DNA, the CDR3 is TGCAGCGGCGGAGACGCCCAAGAGACCCAGTACTTC. It yields the protein CSGGDAQETQYF.

Ten or more counts support this clonotype. This sequence joins TRBV19 and TRBJ1-2; 8 bases map to TRBD1. Germline V gene lookup returns CDR1 LNHDA and CDR2 SQIVND (reference sequence). With 7 bases clipped from V and 2 bases from J, the junction kept 9 bases outside the gene matches. The CDR3 runs 15 residues. The CDR3 DNA reads TGTGCCAGTATGCAACCAGGGGGCAGAAACTATGGCTACACCTTC. Its translation: CASMQPGGRNYGYTF.

This clonotype was seen many times. The chain has TRBV5-1 and TRBJ2-7; a weak D match, TRBD1 (6 bases). Trimming shortened V by 0 bases and J by 4 bases, and 14 bases separated the two germline ends. From germline, CDR1 is SGHRS and CDR2 YFSETQ. The CDR3 is 15 residues long. The CDR3 sequence: CASSLAGDFRYEQYF. The CDR3 DNA reads as TGCGCCAGCAGCTTGGCAGGGGATTTTAGGTACGAGCAGTACTTC.

This clonotype has a count of ten or more. The J gene is TRBJ1-2, the V gene TRBV19; the match to TRBD1 covers 9 bases. The CDR3 totals 14 residues. Germline loops: CDR1 LNHDA, CDR2 SQIVND (reference sequence). V lost 3 bases and J lost 8; bases outside the gene matches: 7. The CDR3: CASSITGGRTGYTF. The DNA for the CDR3 is TGTGCCAGTAGTATCACAGGGGGCCGGACGGGCTACACCTTC.

The gene calls are TRBV28 and TRBJ2-4; 16 bases line up with TRBD2. Trimming removed 2 bases from V and 8 bases from J; junction bases left unmatched: 6. The CDR3 consists of 17 residues. Per the germline V gene, CDR1 is MDHEN and CDR2 is SYDVKM. CDR3 loop: CASSLGVGTSGRDIQYF. CDR3 bases: TGTGCCAGCAGTTTAGGTGTCGGGACTAGCGGGAGGGACATTCAGTACTTC.

This clonotype was picked up a small number of times. The chain links TRBV6-5 to TRBJ1-6, with 7 bases fitting TRBD1. Germline V gene lookup returns CDR1 MNHEY and CDR2 SVGAGI. The CDR3 consists of 14 residues. Trimming cost V 6 bases and J 15 bases; bases outside gene matches: 14. The CDR3 nucleotides read TGTGCCAGCAGCCGACAGGGACCAGGGGTGAGCCTCCACTTT. Encoded protein: CASSRQGPGVSLHF.

This clonotype appeared a few times. The chain recombines TRBV12-5 with TRBJ1-5; no definite D call. Trimming shortened V by 6 bases and J by 5 bases, and 11 bases separated the two germline ends. This CDR3 region has 13 residues. Germline V gene data show CDR1 as LGHNT and CDR2 as FRNRAP. The CDR3 DNA is TGTGCTAGTGGCCCCCGTTCGTATCAGCCCCAGCATTTT. Protein sequence: CASGPRSYQPQHF.

This sequence joins TRBV30 and TRBJ2-1; D possibly corresponds to TRBD1 (5 bases). The CDR3 spans 14 residues. Trimming removed 4 bases from V and 2 bases from J, with 12 bases in between. Germline CDR1 is GTSNPN and CDR2 is SVGIG (reference sequence). The CDR3: CAWTGKTPYNEQFF. For the CDR3, the DNA is TGTGCCTGGACAGGGAAAACCCCCTACAATGAGCAGTTCTTC.

This clonotype was picked up many times. This sequence joins TRBV7-9 and TRBJ1-1, with D tentatively TRBD1 (6 bases). Germline CDR1 and CDR2: SEHNR and FQNEAQ (reference sequence). V was pared by 3 bases and J by 6 bases, with 14 bases between. CDR3 length: 14 residues. CDR3 sequence (DNA): TGTGCCAGCAGCTTGGGGTCACAGGGAGCTGAAGCTTTCTTT. The encoded protein is CASSLGSQGAEAFF.

This clonotype occurred many times. The V gene is TRBV29-1, the J gene TRBJ2-7; 9 bases line up with TRBD1. V trimming: 7 bases; J trimming: 0 bases; junction bases outside the gene matches: 4. Germline loops: CDR1 SQVTM, CDR2 ANQGSEA. This CDR3 is 13 amino acids long. The CDR3 reads CSGRGQGSYEQYF. CDR3 nucleotides: TGCAGCGGAAGGGGACAGGGCTCCTACGAGCAGTACTTC.